The 17 T cell receptor beta chains in this list originate from one sample, sequenced in a study of T cell clonotyping in hematopoietic cell transplantation. Assay: immunoSEQ multiplex PCR; the TCRdb copy retains only in-frame clones and omits some. The sample records 5,500 to 9,000 clones, 87% being singletons. The sample here was PBMCs, taken 100 days after allogeneic stem cell transplant. The source of these receptors is a male patient aged 45 to 59 who had an allogeneic stem cell transplant from a related donor, so the T cells may come from the graft donor. Some clones in this sample may be carry-over from other donors' samples.

As regards this clone: The germline gene is not matched at one end of the junction; a read error may be the cause. The gene calls are TRBV7-7 and TRBJ1-2; D is uncertain. Looked up from germline, CDR1 is SSHAT and CDR2 is FNYEAQ (reference sequence). The CDR3 sequence is 15 residues long. CDR3 sequence (DNA): TGTGCTAGCAGCTTAGGTCGGGTTTCGGGGAATGGCTACACCTTC. Amino acids: CASSLGRVSGNGYTF.

The rearrangement joins TRBV5-4 to TRBJ2-7, with no clear D. The V end lost 4 bases, the J end lost 5 bases, and 16 bases lay between the germline ends. CDR3 size: 14 residues. Per the germline V gene, CDR1 is SGHNT and CDR2 is YYREEE (reference sequence). CDR3 region: CASSLRAQTNEQYF. Here the CDR3 DNA reads TGTGCCAGCAGCCTCCGGGCCCAAACCAACGAGCAGTACTTC.

The V and J genes are TRBV19 and TRBJ1-1, with D perhaps TRBD1 (6 bases). V was pared by 3 bases and J by 3 bases, with 8 bases between. The V gene's germline CDR1 is LNHDA and CDR2 SQIVND (reference sequence). There are 13 residues in the CDR3. CDR3 sequence: CASSMEGDTEAFF. CDR3 DNA sequence: TGTGCCAGTAGTATGGAGGGGGACACTGAAGCTTTCTTT.

This clone was recorded a few times. This sequence joins TRBV6-6 and TRBJ1-3; D is uncertain. Germline V lookup: CDR1 MNHNY, CDR2 SVGAGI (reference sequence). The CDR3 has 12 residues. Trimming cost V 8 bases and J 4 bases, with 9 bases left between them. The CDR3 coding sequence is TGTGCCAGCGGGTACTCCGGAAACACCATATATTTT. It yields the protein CASGYSGNTIYF.

CDR3 in DNA: TGTGCCAGCAGCCCTCGACAGGGAGTCCACGAGCAGTACTTC. This codes for CASSPRQGVHEQYF. The chain uses TRBV13 and TRBJ2-7; 7 bases are shared with TRBD1. The V gene end was trimmed by 5 bases and the J gene end by 5 bases; junction bases not matched to a gene: 9. This CDR3 spans 14 amino acids. Germline loops: CDR1 PRHDT, CDR2 FYEKMQ (reference sequence).

The chain uses TRBV4-3 and TRBJ2-7, with 10 bases lining up with TRBD1. V was pared by 5 bases and J by 3 bases, with 10 bases of the junction left unmatched. The CDR3 is 16 residues long. Germline CDR1 and CDR2: LGHNA and YSLEER. The CDR3 nucleotides read TGCGCCAGCAGCTTTTCCGGGACAGGGGAATTCTACGAGCAGTACTTC. Translation: CASSFSGTGEFYEQYF.

This clone was counted a single time. The rearrangement joins TRBV4-3 to TRBJ2-1, with TRBD2 as a possible D gene (6 bases). Germline assignment: CDR1 LGHNA and CDR2 YSLEER. The CDR3 spans 17 residues. V gave up 0 bases and J gave up 4 bases, with 16 bases separating them. CDR3 nucleotide sequence: TGCGCCAGCAGCCAAGAGGCTAAACCTAGCGAGTACAATGAGCAGTTCTTC. Protein product: CASSQEAKPSEYNEQFF.

V usage is TRBV25-1 and J usage is TRBJ1-2; D is ambiguous. V was shortened by 0 bases and J by 7 bases, with 12 bases between the two germline ends. The CDR3 sequence is 14 residues long. The germline gives CDR1 MGHDK, CDR2 SYGVNS. CDR3 bases: TGTGCCAGCAGTGAATATCCTCTAGGAGGTGGCTACACCTTC. The encoded protein is CASSEYPLGGGYTF.

This clone was counted a single time. The V gene is TRBV28, the J gene TRBJ2-7; 14 bases fit TRBD2. CDR3 length: 18 amino acids. V shed 2 bases and J 2 bases; nucleotides not matched to a gene: 8. Germline values: CDR1 MDHEN, CDR2 SYDVKM. CDR3 sequence: CASSLGGLAGGRTYEQYF. DNA of the CDR3: TGTGCCAGCAGTTTAGGAGGACTAGCGGGAGGCCGGACCTACGAGCAGTACTTC.

The chain uses TRBV19 and TRBJ2-5; no reliable D call. Germline values: CDR1 LNHDA, CDR2 SQIVND (reference sequence). Trimming stripped 11 bases from V and 5 bases from J, with 12 bases between. CDR3 length: 11 residues. In DNA, the CDR3 is TGTGCCCATCCCGGTAAGGAGACCCAGTACTTC. Translated, it gives CAHPGKETQYF.

This clone was seen only a few times. This rearrangement joins TRBV6-1 to TRBJ2-7; TRBD2 agrees at 10 bases. Germline trimming cut 6 bases from V and 7 bases from J; bases unmatched to any gene: 12. This CDR3 is built from 15 residues. Germline loops: CDR1 MNHNS, CDR2 SASEGT. The CDR3 loop is CASSASGSAGMEQYF. As DNA, the CDR3 is TGTGCCAGCAGCGCTAGCGGGAGTGCTGGTATGGAGCAGTACTTC.

J is TRBJ2-1 and V is TRBV10-3, with no clear D. The CDR3 has 11 residues. V was shortened by 1 base and J by 5 bases, with 0 bases between the two germline ends. Looked up from germline, CDR1 is ENHRY and CDR2 is SYGVKD. CDR3 protein: CAISEYNEQFF. In DNA form, the CDR3 reads TGTGCCATCAGTGAGTACAATGAGCAGTTCTTC.

By sample share, this clone is large. The chain carries TRBV4-1 and TRBJ2-5; 10 bases align to TRBD2. Per the germline V gene, CDR1 is MGHRA and CDR2 is YSYEKL. This CDR3 is built from 16 residues. With 0 bases clipped from V and 3 bases from J, the junction kept 4 bases outside the gene matches. Here the CDR3 reads CASSQESLAGEETQYF. The CDR3 nucleotides are TGCGCCAGCAGCCAAGAGAGTCTAGCGGGGGAAGAGACCCAGTACTTC.

The gene calls are TRBV27 and TRBJ1-1; the D gene is possibly TRBD1 (6 bases). Trimming removed 2 bases from V and 0 bases from J, with 7 bases in between. There are 14 residues in the CDR3. Germline loops: CDR1 MNHEY, CDR2 SMNVEV (reference sequence). The CDR3 loop reads CASSLQGMNTEAFF. The CDR3 DNA is TGTGCCAGCAGTTTACAGGGGATGAACACTGAAGCTTTCTTT.

V gene TRBV7-9 combines with J gene TRBJ2-7, with D perhaps being TRBD1 or TRBD2 (5 bases each). Trimming left V 4 bases short and J 5 bases short, with 15 bases between. CDR3 length: 14 amino acids. Germline V gives CDR1 SEHNR, CDR2 FQNEAQ (reference sequence). The CDR3 DNA reads TGTGCCAGCAGCTCCCCCGAATGGGGGAACGAGCAGTACTTC. It yields the protein CASSSPEWGNEQYF. The full variable domain, completed using reference TRBV7-9 and TRBJ2-7, is DTGVSQNPRHKITKRGQNVTFRCDPISEHNRLYWYRQTLGQGPEFLTYFQNEAQLEKSRLLSDRFSAERPKGSFSTLEIQRTEQGDSAMYLCASSSPEWGNEQYFGPGTRLTVT.

The chain recombines TRBV6-1 with TRBJ1-2; maybe TRBD1 (5 bases). The ends were cut back, 0 bases at V and 7 bases at J, with 6 bases in the middle. CDR1 and CDR2 from the germline V gene are MNHNS and SASEGT. CDR3 length: 12 amino acids. CDR3 bases: TGTGCCAGCAGTGAAGCAGGGGTTGGCTACACCTTC. It is translated as CASSEAGVGYTF.

The chain has TRBV29-1 and TRBJ2-7, with 9 bases identical to TRBD1. Germline CDR1 and CDR2: SQVTM and ANQGSEA. The CDR3 length is 13 residues. With V trimmed by 6 bases and J by 5 bases, 8 bases remained unmatched. The CDR3 spells CSVVGQGGHEQYF. DNA of the CDR3: TGCAGCGTCGTGGGACAGGGAGGGCACGAGCAGTACTTC.